This T cell receptor beta chain was obtained from a study of a mutant IDH1 vaccine in newly diagnosed glioma. Study-wide background: Sex distribution of treated patients was approximately 60% male and 37.5% female; mean age was around 40 years. Antecedent treatment encompassed radiotherapy, temozolomide, or their combination; the majority received both.

This clone was seen only a few times. Its target is unknown. Other DNA sequences within the sample encode an identical CDR3. Losses at the gene ends were 5 bases for V and 5 bases for J; bases not matched to a gene: 7. The germline V gene has CDR1 SGHVS and CDR2 FNYEAQ. The CDR3 extends over 14 amino acids. This sample's time point: week 35, safety follow-up. Alongside topical imiquimod, each dose of vaccine comprised 300 ug of mutant IDH1 20-mer peptide. Using immunoSEQ multiplex PCR, the repertoire was profiled, and TCRdb retains in-frame clones only, with some absent. The sample includes 45,000 or so clones, 81% of them seen just once.

The chain links TRBV7-6 to TRBJ2-7; 9 bases match TRBD1. The sample consisted of PBMCs, taken from a glioma patient whose treatment included an IDH1 peptide vaccine. The origin of this receptor is a woman in her thirties or forties with glioma. Some clones in this sample may be carry-over from other donors' samples. The CDR3 protein is CASSLGQGGNEQYF. The CDR3 DNA reads as TGTGCCAGCAGCCTGGGACAGGGTGGTAACGAGCAGTACTTC.